These 4 T cell receptor beta chains originate from one sample sequenced in a study of T-cell reconstitution after alpha-beta-depleted transplantation in children. The authors prepared the TCRbeta library with unique molecular identifiers. TCRdb reanalysed the PCR reads using MiXCR and keeps one entry per CDR3 protein. Among about 310,000 distinct CDR3 sequences listed, about a quarter were seen once. Material: PBMCs, mostly from graft donor cells, obtained 180 days after TCRalphabeta/CD19-depleted stem cell transplant. These TCRs come from a male patient younger than 18 who had a stem cell transplant for acute lymphoblastic leukemia, so the T cells may come from the graft donor.

The V call is TRBV27, the J call TRBJ2-1, with TRBD2 identical over 7 bases. V lost 3 bases, J lost 5 bases, and 7 bases stayed unmatched. The CDR3 extends over 15 amino acids. CDR1 MNHEY and CDR2 SMNVEV come from the germline V gene (reference sequence). The CDR3 coding sequence is TGTGCCAGCAGTTTGGTTACTAGCGTACACAATGAGCAGTTCTTC. Translation: CASSLVTSVHNEQFF.

This clonotype has just a few counts. V and J are TRBV7-3 and TRBJ2-2; D ambiguous. There are 14 residues in the CDR3. Trimming pared 2 bases from V and 2 bases from J, leaving 6 bases between. Germline lookup yields CDR1 SGHTA and CDR2 FQGTGA. The CDR3 bases are TGTGCCAGCAGCTTATTGGTCAACACCGGGGAGCTGTTTTTT. Translation: CASSLLVNTGELFF.

As regards this clonotype: One end of the junction fails to match germline, which may point to a read error. The V and J genes are TRBV20-1 and TRBJ2-7; D may be TRBD2 (6 bases). The CDR3 covers 14 residues. CDR1 and CDR2 (germline): DFQATT, SNEGSKA (reference sequence). CDR3 residues: CGARPLTSSYEQYF. CDR3 DNA sequence: TGCGGTGCTAGACCGCTGACTAGTTCATACGAGCAGTACTTC.

Only one count was recorded for this clonotype. The chain uses TRBV6-5 and TRBJ2-4; TRBD2 might be the D (7 bases). Germline V gene data show CDR1 as MNHEY and CDR2 as SVGAGI. With 8 bases removed from V and 9 bases from J, the gap between germline ends came to 11 bases. The CDR3 totals 11 residues. CDR3 DNA: TGTGCCAGCGTGAGGGGGGGCATTCAGTACTTC. Protein sequence: CASVRGGIQYF.